This TCR beta chain comes out of a study of cytomegalovirus exposure and HLA in healthy donors. In the PCR, 60 Vbeta and 13 Jbeta primers were used. Libraries were prepared by immunoSEQ multiplex PCR; TCRdb keeps only in-frame clonotypes and omits some of them. The sample has approximately 220,000 clones, 60% to 80% seen once. Findings of the study overall: Per published accounts, TCR beta sequences correctly predicted the HLA-A and HLA-B alleles of most subjects. Later analysis associated a missense DCLRE1C variant with TCR beta V- and J-gene trimming. There were reportedly fewer N-insertions in an Asian-associated ancestry cluster than the approximately 630-donor mean, in a later analysis. The study put roughly 160 TCR beta chains on its list as cytomegalovirus-associated.

The CDR3 is 16 residues long. Trimming left V 4 bases short and J 5 bases short, with 22 bases between. Germline V gene sequence: CDR1 SGHNT, CDR2 YYREEE (reference sequence). About this clone itself: Its antigen is unidentified.

The chain combines TRBV5-4 with TRBJ2-7; possibly TRBD1 for D (5 bases). Sequenced material: PBMCs. The receptor's source is a male donor in good health and CMV-seronegative. CDR3 in DNA: TGTGCCAGCAGCCTTAGGGCCAGGGCTTCTGAGGACGAGCAGTACTTC. It specifies CASSLRARASEDEQYF.